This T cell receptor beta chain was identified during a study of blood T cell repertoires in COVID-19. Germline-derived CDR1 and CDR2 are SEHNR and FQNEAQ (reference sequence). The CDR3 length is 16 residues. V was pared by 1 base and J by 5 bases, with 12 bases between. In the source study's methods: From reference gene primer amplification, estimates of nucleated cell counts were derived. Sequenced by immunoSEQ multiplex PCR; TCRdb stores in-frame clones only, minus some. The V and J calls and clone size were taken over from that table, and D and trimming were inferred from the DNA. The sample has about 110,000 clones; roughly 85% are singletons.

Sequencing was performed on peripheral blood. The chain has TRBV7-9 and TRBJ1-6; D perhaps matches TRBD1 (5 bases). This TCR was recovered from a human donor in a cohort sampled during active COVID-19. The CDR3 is CASSLVSGLDNSPLHF. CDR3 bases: TGTGCCAGCAGCTTAGTATCAGGGCTTGATAATTCACCCCTCCACTTT.